Listed here is a single T cell receptor (beta chain). Its antigen is still unknown. Base quality data are lacking; no much larger clone is found one base away. Thawed PBMCs were FACS-sorted into unstimulated Tregs (CD4+CD25+CD127-), CD4+ non-Tregs (CD4+CD25-), CD4 cells and CD8 cells. Healthy control blood came either as purchased buffy coats or from healthy volunteers. Healthy control blood was separated into PBMCs by Ficoll density gradient and cryopreserved, and patient PBMCs were collected both before and after transplant. This sample was included in a study of Tregs in tolerant kidney transplant recipients (dated 2019 in TCRdb). Concerning the study at large: The study applied TCRbeta sequencing to find donor-specific regulatory T cells before combined kidney and bone marrow transplantation and then followed those same cells after transplant. TCRbeta repertoire sequencing was used in a few healthy controls to compare several ways of expanding Tregs specific for an allogeneic donor.

Inclusive of the bounding cysteine and phenylalanine, the CDR3 is 15 residues long. Just CDR3 DNA is preserved here, 45 bases in frame from base 1. V ends up 1 base short and J 2 bases short, with an unmatched junction base count of 5. According to the germline V gene (reference sequence), CDR1 reads SEHNR and CDR2 reads FQNEAQ. Paper-wide results and their limitations: The study was constrained by small patient numbers, and validation of the findings is required in larger populations and under other immunosuppression protocols. The most biologically relevant and donor-specific TCRbeta repertoire appeared to be identified by expanding Tregs with activated donor B cells. Although technical replication error seemed to be minimal, the question of biological reproducibility was not addressed directly.

For TCRbeta CDR3 sequencing, genomic DNA was extracted from sorted cells using the QIAGEN DNeasy Blood and Tissue Kit. High-throughput TCRbeta CDR3 sequencing was carried out commercially through immunoSEQ, with PCR amplification with bias correction and internal controls included. In the source study's methods: Unique productive TCRbeta sequences were defined by CDR3 nucleotide sequence when primers matched and otherwise by CDR3 amino acid sequence together with Vbeta and Jbeta genes. As a correction for sorting error, sequences shared between sorted populations at a frequency ratio of 2:1 or less were discarded, and the remaining shared sequences were assigned to the higher population. A sequence counted as donor-reactive if, in CFSE-low cells, the sequence had a frequency of at least 0.01% and was expanded at least 5-fold compared with unstimulated cells. Repertoire divergence was quantified by Jensen-Shannon divergence calculated from the top 100 TCRbeta sequences ranked by frequency. When a sample had multiple sequencing runs, each run was corrected for sorting error separately and the runs were then pooled. TCRdb obtained this table from immuneACCESS and retained in-frame rearrangements with V and J assigned. These tables miss some clones; where compared with another copy, unresolved V genes account for less than half of the shortfall, and the remainder is unexplained. That table supplies the V and J calls and clone size; D and trimming were determined from the DNA. Here the sample has hundreds of thousands of clones; roughly four fifths occur a single time. The top ten clonotypes cover less than 0.75% of the sample.

The sequencing sample was made of CD4+ T cells from blood. In this chain, TRBV7-9 is recombined with TRBJ2-7, and TRBD2 aligns with 7 junction nucleotides. The TCR originated in a human donor in good health. The CDR3 in this case is CASSLDPGGTYEQYF. The bases are TGTGCCAGCAGCTTAGATCCGGGGGGAACCTACGAGCAGTACTTC.